This TCR beta chain was documented in a study of beta chain features in type 1 diabetes. What was sequenced were expressed TCRB transcripts, since all of the isolated RNA had been reverse transcribed. The data were produced by immunoSEQ multiplex PCR, yet TCRdb's version contains in-frame clones alone and is incomplete. The sample includes fewer than 30,000 clones, approximately 55% seen only once; the top ten take 1.4% to 1.5%. Points on this clone: Its target is not known.

Study-wide results and limits: All four CD4+ subsets of Type 1 diabetes patients contained TCRB CDR3s that were moderately but significantly shorter.

The CDR3 length is 16 residues. The germline V gene encodes CDR1 SGHTA and CDR2 FQGNSA. With 6 bases clipped from V and 4 bases from J, the junction kept 12 bases outside the gene matches. This TCR was sampled from a woman under 30 with type 1 diabetes. The V call is TRBV7-2, the J call TRBJ1-2, with 9 bases fitting TRBD1. The material sequenced was Tregs from blood. The CDR3 DNA is TGTGCCAGCAGGGGCTTCCGGGACAGGGAGGGCTATGGCTACACCTTC. Translated: CASRGFRDREGYGYTF.